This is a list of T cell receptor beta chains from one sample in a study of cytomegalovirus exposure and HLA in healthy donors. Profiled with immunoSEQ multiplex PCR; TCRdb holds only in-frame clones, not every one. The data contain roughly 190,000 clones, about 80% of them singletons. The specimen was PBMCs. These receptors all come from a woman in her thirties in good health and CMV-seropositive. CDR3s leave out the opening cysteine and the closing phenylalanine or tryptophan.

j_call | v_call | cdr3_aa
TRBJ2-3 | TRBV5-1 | ASSVTTGSSTNTQY
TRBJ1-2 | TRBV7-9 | ASSPGHLYGYT
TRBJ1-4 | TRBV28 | ASSYRSTNEKLF
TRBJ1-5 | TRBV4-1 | ASSQGFNRGRSGNQPQH
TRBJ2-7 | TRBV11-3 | ASSLVGDSSYEQY
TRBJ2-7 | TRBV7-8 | ASSLVTIGQGPLEQY
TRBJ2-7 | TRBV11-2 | ASRSGGLSYEQY
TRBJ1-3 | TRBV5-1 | ASSRMDSQFSGNTIY
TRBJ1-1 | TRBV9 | ASSAAGGHEGTEAF
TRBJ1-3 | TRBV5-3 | ARSTGDRATVEGNTIY
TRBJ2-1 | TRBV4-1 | ASSHTPRTRLTYNEQF
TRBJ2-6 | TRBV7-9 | ASSFHRLTGANVLT
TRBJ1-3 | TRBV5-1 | ASSGGLATGNTIY
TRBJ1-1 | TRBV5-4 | ASSLSRGRGTEAF
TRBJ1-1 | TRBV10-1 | ASSRDRGLNTEAF
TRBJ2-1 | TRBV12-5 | ASGPPAPGQLSHEQF
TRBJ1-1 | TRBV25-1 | ASSEPQGTEAF
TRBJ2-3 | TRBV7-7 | ASSHSGGAKDTQY
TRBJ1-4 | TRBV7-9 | ASSYRTGGNEKLF
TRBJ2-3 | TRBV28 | ASSPRYRIATQY
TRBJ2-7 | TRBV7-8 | ASSLQTGSTIANEQY
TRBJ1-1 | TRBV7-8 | ASSLAPQGVAF
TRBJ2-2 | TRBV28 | ASSPDRYRKQWRTGELF
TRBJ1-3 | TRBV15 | ATSRDLEGRAGGNTIY
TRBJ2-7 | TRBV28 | ASRGTSVVYEQY
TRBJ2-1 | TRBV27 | ASSLSLAGEQGEQF
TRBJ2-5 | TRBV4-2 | ASSQEWGGYQETQY
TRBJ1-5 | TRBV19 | ASSIRGGYQPQH
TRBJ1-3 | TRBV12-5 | ASGGGSGNTIY
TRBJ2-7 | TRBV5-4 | ASSLGQKIAIHEQY
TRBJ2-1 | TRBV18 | ASSPDSGSDEQF
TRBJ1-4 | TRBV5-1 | ASSFYSSPVGKLF
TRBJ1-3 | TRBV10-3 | AISEWGQSSGNTIY
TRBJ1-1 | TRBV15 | ATSREPMRNTEAF
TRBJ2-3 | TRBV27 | ASSLFRGRGDTQY
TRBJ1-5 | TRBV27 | ASSPRGGNQPQH
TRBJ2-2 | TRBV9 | ASSVGEVRGWNTGELF
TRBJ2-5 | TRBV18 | ASSPLVGETQY
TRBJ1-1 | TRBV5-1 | ASRWSQGARTEAF
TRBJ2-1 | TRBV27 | ASSSLAGAPTRDEQF
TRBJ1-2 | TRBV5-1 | ASTTGTAYGYT
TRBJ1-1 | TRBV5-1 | ASSPSQGVNTEAF
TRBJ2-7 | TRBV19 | ASSIGTEDYEQY
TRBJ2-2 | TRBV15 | ATSRGTGRGTGELF
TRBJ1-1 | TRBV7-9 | ADRGWDNTEAF
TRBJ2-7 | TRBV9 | ASSARGQGPYEQY
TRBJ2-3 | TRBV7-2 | ASRRTGGTDTQY
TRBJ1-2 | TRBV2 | ASSEGRGLQGYT
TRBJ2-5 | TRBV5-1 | ASSFLADIQETQY
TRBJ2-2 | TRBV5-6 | ASSTRGHTGELF